This passage covers 23 T cell receptor beta chains from one sample sequenced in a study of Graves' ophthalmopathy and Graves' hyperthyroidism. The TCR beta CDR3 regions underwent amplification from RNA transcripts. First-round RT-PCR used HTBI primers; second-round multiplex PCR followed. TCRdb passed the multiplex PCR reads through MiXCR, listing each CDR3 protein once. The table shows 400,000 to 450,000 distinct CDR3 sequences, with over 20% occurring only once. Sequences were obtained from peripheral blood. These receptors originate from a woman aged 18-30 years with stable Graves' hyperthyroidism.

V usage is TRBV27 and J usage is TRBJ1-1; D remains unclear. The V and J ends lost 5 bases and 0 bases respectively, with 13 bases between them. This CDR3 is 15 amino acids long. Germline CDR1 is MNHEY and CDR2 is SMNVEV (reference sequence). CDR3 bases: TGTGCCAGCAGTACCTCGGGAGTGATGAACACTGAAGCTTTCTTT. Its protein is CASSTSGVMNTEAFF.

V and J are TRBV13 and TRBJ2-7, with 10 nucleotides matching TRBD1. The CDR3 is 18 amino acids. Germline V CDR1 and CDR2: PRHDT, FYEKMQ (reference sequence). The ends lost 4 bases at V and 0 bases at J; junction bases unmatched: 12. The CDR3 sequence is CASSSVIGGDRGSYEQYF. In DNA, the CDR3 is TGTGCCAGCAGCTCCGTCATCGGCGGGGACAGGGGCTCCTACGAGCAGTACTTC.

The sample holds a few counts of this clonotype. The rearrangement uses TRBV2 and TRBJ1-2, with unresolved D. Between the trimmed V and J ends, which lost 7 bases and 5 bases, there was a span of 11 bases. From germline, CDR1 is SNHLY and CDR2 FYNNEI. CDR3 length equals 12 residues. The CDR3 loop is CASTGRSYGYTF. The CDR3 DNA reads as TGTGCCAGCACGGGTCGATCTTATGGCTACACCTTC.

The rearrangement uses TRBV7-9 and TRBJ2-7; D is perhaps TRBD1 (7 bases). From germline, CDR1 is SEHNR and CDR2 FQNEAQ (reference sequence). The ends were cut back, 5 bases at V and 5 bases at J, with 16 bases in the middle. The CDR3 has 14 residues. The CDR3 coding sequence is TGTGCCAGCAGCCCCAGGGGGGACCGGGACGAGCAGTACTTC. It codes for CASSPRGDRDEQYF.

This clonotype was counted at least ten times. This sequence joins TRBV12-5 and TRBJ1-5, with no clear D. CDR1 and CDR2 from the germline V gene are LGHNT and FRNRAP. The CDR3 runs 15 residues. Trimming took 7 bases from V and 4 from J, leaving 17 bases between them. DNA of the CDR3: TGTGCTAGTGCCCCCGGGCCATCAGGAAATCAGCCCCAGCATTTT. Translated: CASAPGPSGNQPQHF.

The rearrangement uses TRBV12-3 or TRBV12-4 and TRBJ1-2; 9 bases are shared with TRBD1. J gave up 6 bases and V 6 bases, and 8 bases lay outside the gene matches. This CDR3 has 14 residues. The CDR3 nucleotides are TGTGCCAGCAGCCCTGGGGACAGGGCCCATGGCTACACCTTC. Translated: CASSPGDRAHGYTF.

This chain joins TRBV11-2 and TRBJ2-7; tentative D call: TRBD2 (6 bases). The ends were cut back, 0 bases at V and 2 bases at J, with 11 bases in the middle. Germline V gives CDR1 SGHAT, CDR2 FQNNGV. The CDR3 runs to 15 residues. Here the CDR3 reads CASSLEGGLTYEQYF. CDR3 nucleotide sequence: TGTGCCAGCAGCTTAGAGGGGGGTCTCACCTACGAGCAGTACTTC.

This clonotype was counted many times. The chain employs TRBV19 and TRBJ1-2; tentative D call: TRBD1 (5 bases). V was shortened by 5 bases and J by 4 bases, with 11 bases between the two germline ends. The germline gives CDR1 LNHDA, CDR2 SQIVND (reference sequence). This CDR3 spans 13 amino acids. The CDR3 coding sequence is TGTGCCAGTAGTCCTAGGACAAGCTATGGCTACACCTTC. This encodes CASSPRTSYGYTF.

This clonotype was counted a single time. A read error may produce the germline difference seen at one junction end. V and J are TRBV12-3 or TRBV12-4 and TRBJ2-7; no reliable D call. This CDR3 spans 13 amino acids. The CDR3 DNA is TGTGCCAGCAGTATAGCAGTTAACTACGAGCAGTACTTC. It codes for CASSIAVNYEQYF.

This clonotype has only a few counts. The chain joins TRBV6-1 to TRBJ2-7; 9 nucleotides match TRBD1. The CDR3 has 15 amino acids. CDR1 MNHNS and CDR2 SASEGT come from the germline V gene. Unmatched junction bases numbered 4, after V lost 3 bases and J lost 1 base. The CDR3 DNA follows: TGTGCCAGCAGTGAGATAGGGACAGGGTCCTACGAGCAGTACTTC. Its translation is CASSEIGTGSYEQYF.

The V call is TRBV27, the J call TRBJ1-3; D ambiguous. The V gene lost 6 bases and the J gene lost 4 bases, with 10 bases spanning the gap. Per germline, CDR1 MNHEY and CDR2 SMNVEV (reference sequence). The length of the CDR3 is 13 residues. The chain's CDR3 is CASSTDQGNTIYF. The CDR3, as DNA: TGTGCCAGCAGCACCGACCAAGGAAACACCATATATTTT.

This clonotype was picked up many times. The gene calls are TRBV6-2 or TRBV6-3 and TRBJ1-2, with 8 bases aligning to TRBD1. This CDR3 has 16 residues. V dropped 0 bases and J dropped 6; count of bases not matched to a gene: 9. Germline V CDR1 and CDR2: MNHEY, SVGEGT. CDR3: CASSYSIADRVNGYTF. The CDR3 bases are TGTGCCAGCAGTTACTCGATAGCGGACAGGGTTAATGGCTACACCTTC.

J is TRBJ2-7 and V is TRBV10-3; 10 nucleotides line up with TRBD1. V shed 3 bases and J 3 bases; nucleotides not matched to a gene: 5. The germline gives CDR1 ENHRY, CDR2 SYGVKD. The CDR3 runs 15 residues. The CDR3, as DNA: TGTGCCATCAGTGAAAGGGGACAGGGGTTCTACGAGCAGTACTTC. It translates to CAISERGQGFYEQYF.

To note about this clonotype: An end of the junction differs from the germline gene, which may be a read error. The rearrangement uses TRBV12-3 or TRBV12-4 and TRBJ2-2; D assignment may be TRBD1 or TRBD2 (5 bases each). This CDR3 comprises 14 residues. The CDR3 DNA is TGTGCCAGCAGAGCGGACATGGACACCGGGGATCTGTTTTTT. It is translated as CASRADMDTGDLFF.

The table lists this clonotype with many counts. A much bigger clone sits one base away, suggesting this may be a read error. The chain is built from TRBV12-3 or TRBV12-4 and TRBJ1-2; 8 bases line up with TRBD1. This CDR3 is built from 14 residues. The V gene end was trimmed by 2 bases and the J gene end by 7 bases; junction bases not matched to a gene: 6. The CDR3 here is CASSLMGQARGYTF. The DNA for the CDR3 is TGTGCCAGCAGTTTAATGGGACAGGCTCGTGGCTACACCTTC.

V is TRBV20-1 and J is TRBJ1-1; D is undetermined. The V end was cut by 1 base, the J end by 5 bases, with 8 bases between. Germline V lookup: CDR1 DFQATT, CDR2 SNEGSKA (reference sequence). This CDR3 has 12 amino acids. CDR3 sequence reads: CSARGRETEAFF. The CDR3 nucleotides are TGCAGTGCTAGAGGGCGCGAGACTGAAGCTTTCTTT.

This clonotype was detected many times. The chain combines TRBV12-3 or TRBV12-4 with TRBJ2-5; 11 bases are a match to TRBD2. The CDR3 has 16 residues. The trim removed 0 bases at V and 5 bases at J, leaving 5 bases unmatched. The CDR3 coding sequence is TGTGCCAGCAGTTTAGCGCTACTAGCGGGAGTTGAGACCCAGTACTTC. It is translated as CASSLALLAGVETQYF.

This clonotype was seen a few times. CDR3 region: CASSLRRDSETQYF. Here the CDR3 DNA reads TGTGCCAGCAGCTTACGGAGAGATTCGGAGACCCAGTACTTC. The rearrangement joins TRBV7-9 to TRBJ2-5, with no clear D. The CDR3 contains 14 residues. CDR1 and CDR2 (germline): SEHNR, FQNEAQ (reference sequence). The V end lost 2 bases, the J end lost 5 bases, and 12 bases lay between the germline ends.

This clonotype was detected ten times or more. This chain connects TRBV20-1 to TRBJ1-1; D is uncertain. The germline CDR1 and CDR2 sequences are DFQATT and SNEGSKA (reference sequence). V gave up 0 bases and J gave up 3 bases, with 11 bases separating them. The CDR3 sequence is 14 residues long. Here the CDR3 DNA reads TGCAGTGCTAGAGATCGGAGGGCGGACACTGAAGCTTTCTTT. Its translation: CSARDRRADTEAFF.

The rearrangement uses TRBV9 and TRBJ2-5, with D perhaps assigned TRBD1 or TRBD2 (5 bases each). In germline, CDR1 is SGDLS, CDR2 YYNGEE. There are 16 residues in the CDR3. V lost 4 bases and J lost 2, with 18 bases in between. This CDR3 reads CASSPEGRGPQETQYF. CDR3 nucleotide sequence: TGTGCCAGCAGCCCAGAAGGACGGGGCCCACAAGAGACCCAGTACTTC.

Only one count was recorded for this clonotype. The genes are TRBV12-3 or TRBV12-4 and TRBJ1-1, with D hard to call. The CDR3 loop spans 15 amino acids. V lost 3 bases and J 0 bases, leaving 11 bases between the germline ends. CDR3 in amino acids: CASSLSRRVNTEAFF. The CDR3 DNA reads as TGTGCCAGCAGTTTGTCCAGGCGAGTGAACACTGAAGCTTTCTTT.

This clonotype was detected a few times. The CDR3 is CSATGTGNTIYF. In DNA form, the CDR3 reads TGCAGTGCTACAGGGACTGGAAACACCATATATTTT. This chain connects TRBV20-1 to TRBJ1-3; D may be TRBD1 (5 bases). The CDR3 consists of 12 residues. V gave up 4 bases and J gave up 2 bases, with 6 bases separating them. Looked up from germline, CDR1 is DFQATT and CDR2 is SNEGSKA (reference sequence).

The chain couples TRBV20-1 to TRBJ2-7; 7 positions agree with TRBD1. Germline values: CDR1 DFQATT, CDR2 SNEGSKA (reference sequence). The CDR3 consists of 12 residues. This chain's CDR3 is CSDRVVSYEQYF. For the CDR3, the DNA is TGCAGCGACAGGGTAGTCTCGTACGAGCAGTACTTC.